Each of the 10 T cell receptor beta chains below was sequenced from the same sample in a study of cytomegalovirus exposure and HLA in healthy donors. The PCR employed 60 Vbeta primers together with 13 Jbeta primers. The repertoire was sequenced with immunoSEQ multiplex PCR; TCRdb's copy has only in-frame clones and lacks some. The sample consists of around 100,000 clones, over 65% of them appearing once. The source material was PBMCs. The source is a woman aged 25 to 39 in good health and CMV-seropositive.

The chain employs TRBV7-2 and TRBJ1-2, with unresolved D. V lost 3 bases to trimming and J lost 8 bases, with 10 bases between them. CDR3 length: 12 amino acids. Germline CDR1 is SGHTA and CDR2 is FQGNSA. The CDR3 nucleotides are TGTGCCAGCAGCTTGCTAATGGTGGGCTACACCTTC. This codes for CASSLLMVGYTF.

This clone was seen only once. The V gene is TRBV7-9, the J gene TRBJ1-2; the D gene is possibly TRBD1 (6 bases). The CDR3 extends over 13 amino acids. Germline CDR1 SEHNR, CDR2 FQNEAQ (reference sequence). Trimming took 4 bases from V and 7 from J, leaving 13 bases between them. The CDR3 here is CASSSPSGAGYTF. In DNA form, the CDR3 reads TGTGCCAGCAGCTCCCCCTCAGGGGCTGGCTACACCTTC.

This clone showed up just a few times. The chain links TRBV5-1 to TRBJ2-7; D might be TRBD1 (5 bases). Germline assignment: CDR1 SGHRS and CDR2 YFSETQ. CDR3 length equals 14 residues. Between the trimmed V and J ends, which lost 2 bases and 3 bases, there was a span of 12 bases. As DNA, the CDR3 is TGCGCCAGCAGCTTAGACAGACTGGGCTACGAGCAGTACTTC. It specifies CASSLDRLGYEQYF. The entire variable domain, with the rest obtained from reference TRBV5-1 and TRBJ2-7, is as follows: KAGVTQTPRYLIKTRGQQVTLSCSPISGHRSVSWYQQTPGQGLQFLFEYFSETQRNKGNFPGRFSGRQFSNSRSEMNVSTLELGDSALYLCASSLDRLGYEQYFGPGTRLTVT.

The CDR3, as DNA: TGTGCCAGCAGCTTAAGGTCGGGGGGTAATCAAGAGACCCAGTACTTC. Protein product: CASSLRSGGNQETQYF. The V call is TRBV7-3, the J call TRBJ2-5, with TRBD2 matching over 7 bases. Germline V CDR1 and CDR2: SGHTA, FQGTGA. This CDR3 has 16 residues. V was clipped by 1 base and J by 2 bases; unmatched bases: 7.

A single count supports this clone. This chain joins TRBV7-3 and TRBJ1-1; 9 nucleotides agree with TRBD1. The CDR3 is made up of 15 amino acids. J gave up 6 bases and V 5 bases, and 10 bases lay outside the gene matches. Germline V CDR1 and CDR2: SGHTA, FQGTGA. CDR3 protein: CASSRGVGQGSEAFF. CDR3 nucleotides: TGTGCCAGCAGCCGCGGTGTCGGACAGGGGTCTGAAGCTTTCTTT.

V gene TRBV6-1 combines with J gene TRBJ2-1; TRBD1 matches 7 bases. The CDR3 totals 14 residues. Germline CDR1 and CDR2: MNHNS and SASEGT. V was pared by 7 bases and J by 1 base, with 4 bases of the junction left unmatched. The CDR3 nucleotides read TGTGCCAGCAAGCTGGACAGGTCCTACAATGAGCAGTTCTTC. It yields the protein CASKLDRSYNEQFF.

The CDR3 here is CASSSPGLADEQFF. The CDR3 DNA reads TGTGCCAGCAGCTCCCCCGGACTAGCGGATGAGCAGTTCTTC. V and J are TRBV5-6 and TRBJ2-1, with 10 bases identical to TRBD2. Germline assignment: CDR1 SGHDT and CDR2 YYEEEE. CDR3 length equals 14 residues. Trimming at V came to 3 bases and at J to 8 bases, leaving 5 bases not matched to a gene.

The genes are TRBV29-1 and TRBJ1-1; D remains unclear. Germline V CDR1 and CDR2: SQVTM, ANQGSEA. V lost 8 bases and J 1 base, leaving 14 bases between the germline ends. The CDR3 has 13 residues. The CDR3 loop reads CSFNRPGNTEAFF. The CDR3 region has the DNA TGCAGCTTCAATCGTCCGGGGAACACTGAAGCTTTCTTT. Looking up the rest from reference TRBV29-1 and TRBJ1-1 gives the full variable domain: SAVISQKPSRDICQRGTSLTIQCQVDSQVTMMFWYRQQPGQSLTLIATANQGSEATYESGFVIDKFPISRPNLTFSTLTVSNMSPEDSSIYLCSFNRPGNTEAFFGQGTRLTVV.

The V call is TRBV6-6, the J call TRBJ2-5; 8 bases fit TRBD2. The J call is uncertain, as TRBJ2-7 better fits the DNA end. Germline CDR1 and CDR2: MNHNY and SVGAGI (reference sequence). The CDR3 length is 14 residues. As DNA, the CDR3 is TGTGCCAGCAGCCCATCAGCGGGGGTCTACGAGCAGTACTTC. The encoded protein is CASSPSAGVYEQYF.

The chain links TRBV27 to TRBJ1-1; a weak D match, TRBD1 (5 bases). The CDR3 is 16 amino acids. Trimming pared 4 bases from V and 2 bases from J, leaving 17 bases between. CDR1 is MNHEY, CDR2 SMNVEV, per germline (reference sequence). CDR3 in DNA: TGTGCCAGCAGTTACTCCCCAATACAGGCCAACACTGAAGCTTTCTTT. It translates to CASSYSPIQANTEAFF.